Below are 20 T cell receptor beta chains sequenced from a single sample in a study of cytomegalovirus exposure and HLA in healthy donors. 60 Vbeta and 13 Jbeta primers were used in PCR. The protocol was immunoSEQ multiplex PCR, while the TCRdb copy is restricted to in-frame clones and leaves out a portion. The profile shows 100,000 to 150,000 clones, 83% of them singletons. The sample consisted of PBMCs. Receptors were obtained from a girl aged 2-10 years in good health and CMV-seronegative.

This sequence joins TRBV15 and TRBJ2-7, with TRBD2 identical over 8 bases. CDR3 length: 16 residues. Looked up from germline, CDR1 is LNHNV and CDR2 is YYDKDF (reference sequence). V lost 5 bases, J lost 4 bases, and 13 bases stayed unmatched. The CDR3 DNA sequence: TGTGCCACCAGCGGCTCTAGCGGGCCTTATTCTTACGAGCAGTACTTC. Its translation is CATSGSSGPYSYEQYF.

The genes are TRBV6-1 and TRBJ2-7; 11 positions agree with TRBD2. The V gene end was trimmed by 4 bases and the J gene end by 5 bases; junction bases not matched to a gene: 7. Germline V CDR1 and CDR2: MNHNS, SASEGT. The CDR3 runs 15 residues. CDR3 sequence reads: CASSVSGGAADEQYF. DNA for the CDR3: TGTGCCAGCAGTGTTAGCGGGGGGGCCGCGGACGAGCAGTACTTC.

This clone has just a few counts. V usage is TRBV6-5 and J usage is TRBJ2-7, with D perhaps TRBD1 (5 bases). V lost 3 bases to trimming and J lost 4 bases, with 10 bases between them. The CDR3 totals 13 residues. Germline V gene sequence: CDR1 MNHEY, CDR2 SVGAGI. The CDR3 DNA is TGTGCCAGCAGTTATCGGCAGGGTTACGAGCAGTACTTC. This encodes CASSYRQGYEQYF.

The chain recombines TRBV19 with TRBJ2-1; D is possibly TRBD1 (6 bases). This CDR3 has 13 residues. Germline V gene sequence: CDR1 LNHDA, CDR2 SQIVND (reference sequence). The V gene lost 6 bases and the J gene lost 6 bases, with 12 bases spanning the gap. CDR3 loop: CASSPVGGNEQFF. Here the CDR3 DNA reads TGTGCCAGTAGCCCGGTAGGGGGCAATGAGCAGTTCTTC.

This chain joins TRBV28 and TRBJ2-2; 8 bases are shared with TRBD2. CDR3 length: 15 amino acids. Germline CDR1 is MDHEN and CDR2 is SYDVKM. The ends lost 10 bases at V and 1 base at J; junction bases unmatched: 8. In nucleotides, the CDR3 is TGTGCCACAAAACTAGCGGAGCTGAACACCGGGGAGCTGTTTTTT. Translation: CATKLAELNTGELFF.

This chain uses TRBV11-2 with TRBJ1-1; TRBD1 aligns across 11 bases. V shed 5 bases and J 10 bases; nucleotides not matched to a gene: 12. The CDR3 consists of 15 residues. Germline loops: CDR1 SGHAT, CDR2 FQNNGV. The CDR3: CASSPRTGGEERAFF. The DNA for the CDR3 is TGTGCCAGCAGCCCCAGGACAGGGGGCGAAGAGCGAGCTTTCTTT. The whole variable domain, filled in from reference TRBV11-2 and TRBJ1-1, reads EAGVAQSPRYKIIEKRQSVAFWCNPISGHATLYWYQQILGQGPKLLIQFQNNGVVDDSQLPKDRFSAERLKGVDSTLKIQPAKLEDSAVYLCASSPRTGGEERAFFGQGTRLTVV.

V and J are TRBV28 and TRBJ1-1; tentatively, D is TRBD1 (6 bases). With 7 bases removed from V and 11 bases from J, the gap between germline ends came to 17 bases. This CDR3 is built from 12 residues. Germline V gene sequence: CDR1 MDHEN, CDR2 SYDVKM. The CDR3 region is CASTSYRAPAFF. CDR3 nucleotide sequence: TGTGCCAGCACTTCCTACAGGGCCCCGGCTTTCTTT.

This clone was seen a single time. The rearrangement joins TRBV6-6 to TRBJ2-3, with a weak D call TRBD1 (5 bases). Germline V gene lookup returns CDR1 MNHNY and CDR2 SVGAGI (reference sequence). V was trimmed by 8 bases and J by 0 bases, leaving 6 bases between them. The CDR3 spans 12 residues. The CDR3 nucleotides read TGTGCCAGCGCAGGGAGCACAGATACGCAGTATTTT. Protein sequence: CASAGSTDTQYF.

This rearrangement joins TRBV7-9 to TRBJ2-2, with a weak D call TRBD1 (6 bases). The J call may be mistaken, given a closer DNA end match to TRBJ1-3. This CDR3 comprises 16 residues. Germline values: CDR1 SEHNR, CDR2 FQNEAQ (reference sequence). This CDR3 is CASSLQGLSSGNTIYF. The CDR3 DNA follows: TGTGCCAGCAGCTTACAGGGGCTAAGCTCTGGAAACACCATATATTTT.

J is TRBJ2-2 and V is TRBV5-1; TRBD1 agrees at 8 bases. Germline CDR1 is SGHRS and CDR2 is YFSETQ. This CDR3 is built from 14 residues. V shed 5 bases, J shed 2 bases, and the junction held 2 bases outside the gene matches. This chain's CDR3 is CASRQGDNTGELFF. CDR3 DNA sequence: TGCGCCAGCAGACAGGGGGATAACACCGGGGAGCTGTTTTTT.

V gene TRBV6-1 combines with J gene TRBJ2-5; D is unclear. CDR1 and CDR2 (germline): MNHNS, SASEGT. The V gene lost 8 bases and the J gene lost 0 bases, with 10 bases spanning the gap. This CDR3 is built from 13 residues. The CDR3 protein is CASSREYQETQYF. CDR3 in DNA: TGTGCCAGCTCTCGAGAGTACCAAGAGACCCAGTACTTC.

The chain joins TRBV18 to TRBJ1-5; tentatively, D is TRBD1 (5 bases). This CDR3 spans 12 amino acids. Germline values: CDR1 KGHSH, CDR2 LQKENI. V shed 6 bases and J shed 5 bases, with 8 bases lying between them. The CDR3 DNA follows: TGTGCCAGCTCGGGGGGTGATCAGCCCCAGCATTTT. Translated, it gives CASSGGDQPQHF.

This chain uses TRBV19 with TRBJ2-7, with 8 bases identical to TRBD2. Germline V gene lookup returns CDR1 LNHDA and CDR2 SQIVND (reference sequence). CDR3 length equals 13 residues. The V and J ends lost 4 bases and 3 bases, in that order; junction bases with no gene match: 2. The CDR3 DNA reads TGTGCCAGTAGTACTAGCGGGCACTACGAGCAGTACTTC. Translated: CASSTSGHYEQYF.

J is TRBJ1-3 and V is TRBV29-1, with no clear D. Trimming took off 4 bases at V and 4 bases at J, with 11 bases between the two ends. Germline CDR1 and CDR2: SQVTM and ANQGSEA. This CDR3 contains 13 residues. The CDR3 here is CSVVREPGNTIYF. DNA for the CDR3: TGCAGCGTTGTACGAGAACCGGGAAACACCATATATTTT. Supplemented by reference TRBV29-1 and TRBJ1-3, the full variable domain reads SAVISQKPSRDICQRGTSLTIQCQVDSQVTMMFWYRQQPGQSLTLIATANQGSEATYESGFVIDKFPISRPNLTFSTLTVSNMSPEDSSIYLCSVVREPGNTIYFGEGSWLTVV.

The chain carries TRBV6-4 and TRBJ2-5; D ambiguous. The J call may be faulty, since TRBJ2-7 better matches the DNA end. The CDR3 runs to 9 residues. Germline V gene lookup returns CDR1 MRHNA and CDR2 SNTAGT. The CDR3 DNA reads as TGTGCCAGCAAGTACGAGCAGTACTTC. Translation gives CASKYEQYF.

This clone has only one observation. The chain combines TRBV6-6 with TRBJ2-7; D is unresolved. The CDR3 loop spans 13 amino acids. The germline V gene has CDR1 MNHNY and CDR2 SVGAGI (reference sequence). Trimming pared 0 bases from V and 1 base from J, leaving 4 bases between. The CDR3 reads CASSYSRSYEQYF. Here the CDR3 DNA reads TGTGCCAGCAGTTACTCGAGGTCCTACGAGCAGTACTTC.

The chain combines TRBV6-7 with TRBJ2-1; 10 bases map to TRBD1. TRBV6-7 is an ORF, with its function uncertain. The trim removed 11 bases at V and 12 bases at J, leaving 25 bases unmatched. CDR3 length: 17 amino acids. The CDR3 DNA is TGTGCCCGGACCGGGACAGGGGTAAACTTAAAAAGCGGGGCGCAGTTCTTC. Its translation is CARTGTGVNLKSGAQFF.

The chain joins TRBV6-1 to TRBJ2-5, with D perhaps TRBD1 (6 bases). The CDR3 runs 16 residues. V was shortened by 1 base and J by 4 bases, with 16 bases between the two germline ends. CDR1 MNHNS and CDR2 SASEGT come from the germline V gene. The CDR3 nucleotides are TGTGCCAGCAGTGAAGGGGGTGTGGCAGGGGTAGAGACCCAGTACTTC. Encoded protein: CASSEGGVAGVETQYF.

The chain uses TRBV15 and TRBJ1-2; TRBD1 matches at 7 bases. The V segment lost 3 bases and the J segment 4 bases; nucleotides outside the gene matches: 5. The CDR3 is made up of 14 amino acids. The germline CDR1 and CDR2 sequences are LNHNV and YYDKDF (reference sequence). This CDR3 is CATSRLTGFYGYTF. The CDR3 bases are TGTGCCACCAGCAGGTTGACAGGGTTCTATGGCTACACCTTC.

The V and J genes are TRBV28 and TRBJ2-2; 7 nucleotides match TRBD2. J lost 0 bases, V lost 8 bases, and 9 bases had no gene match. Germline V gene lookup returns CDR1 MDHEN and CDR2 SYDVKM. The CDR3 runs to 16 residues. In nucleotides, the CDR3 is TGTGCCAGCGGCCGGTACGGGGGGACGAACACCGGGGAGCTGTTTTTT. Protein product: CASGRYGGTNTGELFF.